These T cell receptor beta chains were read from a single sample in a study of radiotherapy plus CTLA-4 blockade in lung cancer. Data came from immunoSEQ multiplex PCR; TCRdb stores just in-frame clones and leaves some out. The table includes 75,000 to 100,000 clones, roughly 88% detected once. Sequenced here: peripheral blood, sampled from a patient treated with radiotherapy plus ipilimumab. These receptors came from a human donor with non-small cell lung cancer that progressed on radiotherapy plus ipilimumab. Both conserved end residues are part of each CDR3. The order of the fields is D gene, V gene, J gene, CDR3 protein. The D gene is left open where the match is weak.

>-|TRBV10-1|TRBJ2-1
CASSDRRGTYNEQFF
>-|TRBV18|TRBJ1-5
CASSTTGPPGNQPQHF
>TRBD2|TRBV11-1|TRBJ2-7
CASSFTGTSGSYEQYF
>TRBD2|TRBV7-2|TRBJ2-7
CASSLGVGGPYEQYF
>-|TRBV7-2|TRBJ2-7
CASSLVGSGPSYEQYF
>TRBD1|TRBV29-1|TRBJ2-2
CSAHPGQGAGELFF
>-|TRBV5-6|TRBJ2-5
CASSSSYQETQYF
>TRBD1|TRBV6-5|TRBJ1-1
CASSWDRRGSEAFF
>-|TRBV5-1|TRBJ2-7
CASSLISGSYEQYF
>-|TRBV6-1|TRBJ2-7
CASEGSSYEQYF
>TRBD2|TRBV6-1|TRBJ2-1
CASSELSGLAGRRNEQFF
>TRBD1|TRBV11-1|TRBJ2-1
CASRRRGLNEQFF
>TRBD1|TRBV18|TRBJ1-2
CASSPSTGVTNYGYTF
>-|TRBV4-1|TRBJ1-2
CASSQDLGGSIYGYTF
>-|TRBV7-9|TRBJ2-6
CASSLGAGRTGANVLTF
>TRBD1|TRBV2|TRBJ1-5
CASTLGTAHQPQHF
>TRBD1|TRBV5-4|TRBJ1-4
CASSRDRAFNEKLFF
>-|TRBV6-1|TRBJ1-2
CASRKDPSYGYTF
>-|TRBV5-4|TRBJ1-4
CASSLVGVEKLFF
>TRBD1|TRBV6-6|TRBJ1-1
CASSRDRAFF
>-|TRBV27|TRBJ1-2
CASSAGASEGYTF
>-|TRBV9|TRBJ2-1
CASSGKGPSSYNEQFF
>-|TRBV19|TRBJ1-5
CASSIGSVQPQHF
>TRBD2|TRBV27|TRBJ2-3
CASRPGLAGDTQYF
>TRBD2|TRBV11-3|TRBJ2-7
CASSLVGAGVRYEQYF
>-|TRBV6-5|TRBJ1-1
CASSYVRSGRTEAFF
>-|TRBV4-1|TRBJ2-7
CASSQAPAGEEQYF
>-|TRBV9|TRBJ1-2
CASSVQSGYGYTF
>TRBD2|TRBV6-5|TRBJ2-7
CASRSGTSGSYEQYF
>-|TRBV29-1|TRBJ2-2
CSVAPRQTGELFF
>-|TRBV5-1|TRBJ1-5
CASSLEGDSNQPQHF
>TRBD2|TRBV10-1|TRBJ2-1
CAAQSRCHSGSFPYNEQFF
>-|TRBV6-1|TRBJ2-5
CATTRVGNQETQYF
>-|TRBV12-5|TRBJ2-7
CASGLAGLYEQYF
>-|TRBV25-1|TRBJ2-5
CASSPLGARETQYF
>TRBD2|TRBV18|TRBJ2-7
CASSPPQRTGREQYF
>TRBD1|TRBV28|TRBJ2-7
CASTLLRTGGGEQYF
>TRBD2|TRBV7-6|TRBJ2-2
CASSLLAGGPSTGELFF
>-|TRBV2|TRBJ2-7
CASSEAGLPYEQYF
>-|TRBV6-1|TRBJ1-2
CASIPRGNLDGYTF
>-|TRBV5-1|TRBJ1-4
CASSETGTYNEKLFF
>TRBD1|TRBV18|TRBJ2-2
CASSMGQGNTGELFF
>-|TRBV7-9|TRBJ2-1
CASSLAEGFWGSDFNEQFF
>-|TRBV9|TRBJ1-4
CASSVGGGWQRVKKLFF
>-|TRBV6-7|TRBJ2-3
CASTHSGFCTDTQYF
>-|TRBV5-1|TRBJ2-6
CASSPVVGAGANVLTF
>TRBD2|TRBV9|TRBJ2-1
CASSVLAGGPNGEQFF
>-|TRBV7-2|TRBJ1-3
CASSLVWGDLSGNTIYF
>TRBD2|TRBV5-1|TRBJ2-3
CASPHEVSGRRTDTQYF